Given below is one T cell receptor (beta chain) in context. The data derive from a study of blood T cell repertoires in COVID-19. The length of the CDR3 is 14 residues. Germline CDR1 reads SEHNR; CDR2 reads FQNEAQ (reference sequence). V lost 10 bases, J lost 2 bases, and 6 bases stayed unmatched. Repertoires were generated with immunoSEQ multiplex PCR, while TCRdb's copy carries only in-frame clones and drops some. The sample has 60,000 to 70,000 clones; more than 70% are singletons. Source material: peripheral blood. The TCR originated in a man in his forties or fifties with active COVID-19. The chain recombines TRBV7-9 with TRBJ2-3, with TRBD2 matching over 10 bases. DNA for the CDR3: TGTGCCATCCGACTAGCGGGCCACACAGATACGCAGTATTTT. Its translation: CAIRLAGHTDTQYF.